Sequencing of this T cell receptor (beta chain) was carried out in a study of identical twins. Whole-study results and caveats: Out-of-frame TCR alpha sharing in monozygotic twins exceeded recombination model predictions.

The V segment lost 0 bases and the J segment 6 bases; nucleotides outside the gene matches: 7. The CDR3 length is 15 residues. Per the germline V gene, CDR1 is DFQATT and CDR2 is SNEGSKA (reference sequence). To note about this clonotype: Its antigen is unknown.

TCRdb called the 5' RACE reads again in MiXCR, with one record for every CDR3 protein. Among some 460,000 distinct CDR3 sequences listed, 14% were seen once. In addition, the sample was reused for a study of yellow fever vaccine responses in identical twins. As reported in that work: As reported, the vaccine T cell response of twins seemed partly convergent and partly personalized.

The clonotype originates from a woman aged 18-35 years in good health. The chain links TRBV20-1 to TRBJ2-1, with 8 bases fitting TRBD2. The specimen sequenced was CD4+ T cells sorted from blood. CDR3 in amino acids: CSARDPGRAANEQFF. In DNA, the CDR3 is TGCAGTGCTAGAGATCCCGGGAGGGCCGCCAATGAGCAGTTCTTC.